The TCR beta chain under discussion was sequenced for a study of blood T cell repertoires in COVID-19. About the study: The United States, Italy and Spain supplied acute and convalescent COVID-19 samples.

With 4 bases removed from V and 6 bases from J, the gap between germline ends came to 19 bases. Germline assignment: CDR1 SGHNT and CDR2 YYREEE (reference sequence). This CDR3 has 15 residues. In the original analysis: Amplification of reference gene primers was used by the study to estimate nucleated cell counts. TCRdb keeps only in-frame clones here, not all; method: immunoSEQ multiplex PCR. V, J and clone size derive from that table, while D and trimming were established from the DNA sequence. Among under 250,000 clones, roughly nine tenths were seen once, and the ten largest hold less than 0.75%.

The sequencing sample was made of peripheral blood. This TCR was recovered from a man aged 35 to 55 with acute or convalescent COVID-19. The chain joins TRBV5-4 to TRBJ1-2; the D gene is possibly TRBD1 (6 bases). Here the CDR3 reads CASSSYREEADGYTF. The CDR3 nucleotides are TGTGCCAGCAGCAGCTACAGGGAAGAGGCTGATGGCTACACCTTC.